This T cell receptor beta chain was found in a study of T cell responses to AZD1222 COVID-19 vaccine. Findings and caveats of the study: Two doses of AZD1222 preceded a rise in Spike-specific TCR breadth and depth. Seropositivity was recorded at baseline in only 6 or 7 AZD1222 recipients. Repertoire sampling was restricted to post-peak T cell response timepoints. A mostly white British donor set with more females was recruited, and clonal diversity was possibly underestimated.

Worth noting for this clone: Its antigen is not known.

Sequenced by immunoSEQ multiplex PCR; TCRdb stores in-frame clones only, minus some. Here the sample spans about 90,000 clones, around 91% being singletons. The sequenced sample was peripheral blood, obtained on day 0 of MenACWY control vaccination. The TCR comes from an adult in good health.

The DNA of the CDR3 is TGTGCCAGCTCAGCGTCTAGGGACCGTCAGCCCCAGCATTTT. Translated, it gives CASSASRDRQPQHF. The V gene is TRBV18, the J gene TRBJ1-5, with D perhaps matching TRBD1 (5 bases). With 5 bases removed from V and 6 bases from J, the gap between germline ends came to 14 bases. Germline V CDR1 and CDR2: KGHSH, LQKENI. CDR3 length: 14 amino acids.